Each of the 8 T cell receptor beta chains below was sequenced from the same sample in a study of blood T cell repertoires in COVID-19. The data were produced by immunoSEQ multiplex PCR, yet TCRdb's version contains in-frame clones alone and is incomplete. The table includes approximately 480,000 clones, 89% detected once. Sequencing input: peripheral blood. The receptors shown here come from a man younger than 35 with COVID-19, enrolled during active disease.

The rearrangement joins TRBV5-1 to TRBJ2-1; 14 nucleotides match TRBD2. The CDR3 is made up of 17 amino acids. The germline CDR1 and CDR2 sequences are SGHRS and YFSETQ. V lost 4 bases to trimming and J lost 4 bases; unmatched junction nucleotides: 7. CDR3 in amino acids: CASSPRLAGGAYNEQFF. The CDR3 coding sequence is TGCGCCAGCAGCCCGAGACTAGCGGGGGGGGCTTACAATGAGCAGTTCTTC.

The CDR3, as DNA: TGCGCCAGCAGCCACTCGACTAGTCCAGATACGCAGTATTTT. The encoded protein is CASSHSTSPDTQYF. The V call is TRBV5-1, the J call TRBJ2-3, with D possibly matching TRBD2 (6 bases). The CDR3 runs 14 residues. Germline assignment: CDR1 SGHRS and CDR2 YFSETQ. Trimming took 4 bases from V and 4 from J, leaving 13 bases between them.

This rearrangement joins TRBV29-1 to TRBJ1-2; possibly TRBD1 for D (5 bases). Germline CDR1 SQVTM, CDR2 ANQGSEA. Trimming removed 7 bases at V and 3 bases at J, with 12 bases between. CDR3 length: 12 amino acids. The CDR3 DNA is TGCAGCGGGGGAGACAGATACTATGGCTACACCTTC. Translated: CSGGDRYYGYTF.

To note about this clone: The sample holds other DNA sequences that translate to the same CDR3. The chain recombines TRBV6-5 with TRBJ2-1, with 9 positions matching TRBD1. The J segment lost 2 bases and the V segment lost 4 bases, leaving 3 bases of the junction unmatched. The CDR3 totals 15 residues. The germline gives CDR1 MNHEY, CDR2 SVGAGI. The CDR3 here is CASSSDRGTYNEQFF. The CDR3 nucleotides read TGTGCCAGCAGTTCGGACAGGGGAACCTACAATGAGCAGTTCTTC.

This chain links TRBV12-3 or TRBV12-4 with TRBJ2-4; D ambiguous. This CDR3 is built from 13 residues. Trimming pared 6 bases from V and 8 bases from J, leaving 14 bases between. CDR3 DNA: TGTGCCAGCAGCGGCTACTCTGGAGACATTCAGTACTTC. Protein: CASSGYSGDIQYF.

V gene TRBV18 combines with J gene TRBJ1-1; D remains ambiguous. The CDR3 extends over 16 amino acids. V was clipped by 5 bases and J by 0 bases, with 16 bases between them. Germline V gene sequence: CDR1 KGHSH, CDR2 LQKENI. The CDR3: CASSSHESGLNTEAFF. For the CDR3, the DNA is TGTGCCAGCTCATCACACGAATCAGGATTGAACACTGAAGCTTTCTTT.

The chain uses TRBV11-2 and TRBJ2-1; a weak D match, TRBD2 (7 bases). V was shortened by 2 bases and J by 1 base, with 12 bases between the two germline ends. The CDR3 is 16 residues long. CDR1 is SGHAT, CDR2 FQNNGV, per germline. CDR3 sequence (DNA): TGTGCCAGCAGCTTAAGGGAGGGGGGGTCCTACAATGAGCAGTTCTTC. Translated, it gives CASSLREGGSYNEQFF.

The chain employs TRBV7-9 and TRBJ1-5; the D gene is possibly TRBD1 (5 bases). Germline V gives CDR1 SEHNR, CDR2 FQNEAQ (reference sequence). V was pared by 5 bases and J by 4 bases, with 12 bases between. This CDR3 comprises 14 residues. The CDR3 DNA reads as TGTGCCAGCAGCGGGGGGTCCCGAAATCAGCCCCAGCATTTT. This sequence encodes CASSGGSRNQPQHF.